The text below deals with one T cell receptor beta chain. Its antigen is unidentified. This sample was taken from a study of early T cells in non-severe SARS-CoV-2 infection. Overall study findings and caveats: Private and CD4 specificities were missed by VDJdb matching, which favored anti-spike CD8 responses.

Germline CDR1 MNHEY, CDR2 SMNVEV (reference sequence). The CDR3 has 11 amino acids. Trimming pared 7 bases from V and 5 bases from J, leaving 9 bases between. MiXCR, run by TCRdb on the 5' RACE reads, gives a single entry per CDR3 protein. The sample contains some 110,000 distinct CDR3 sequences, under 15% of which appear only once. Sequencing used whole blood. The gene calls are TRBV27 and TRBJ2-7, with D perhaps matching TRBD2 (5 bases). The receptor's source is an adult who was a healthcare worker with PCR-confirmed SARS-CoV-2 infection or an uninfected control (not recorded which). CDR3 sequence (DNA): TGTGCCAGCAAGGACGGGGACGAGCAGTACTTC. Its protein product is CASKDGDEQYF.